Listed here are 20 T cell receptor beta chains from one sample, sequenced in a study of OX40 agonist ivuxolimab in advanced cancers. Data came from immunoSEQ multiplex PCR; TCRdb stores just in-frame clones and leaves some out. The sample holds some 51,000 clones; approximately 90% are singletons and the top ten take around half. The sample in question was CD4+ or CD8+ T cells sorted from blood, obtained in a trial of the OX40 agonist ivuxolimab. The receptors come from an adult with an advanced solid tumor such as melanoma, head and neck, liver or kidney cancer.

V is TRBV9 and J is TRBJ2-1, with 12 bases matching TRBD1. Germline CDR1 is SGDLS and CDR2 is YYNGEE. This CDR3 spans 15 amino acids. V dropped 3 bases and J dropped 7; count of bases not matched to a gene: 5. This chain's CDR3 is CASSGPGQGANEQFF. The CDR3 region has the DNA TGTGCCAGCAGCGGACCGGGACAGGGGGCGAATGAGCAGTTCTTC. The full variable domain, completed using reference TRBV9 and TRBJ2-1, is DSGVTQTPKHLITATGQRVTLRCSPRSGDLSVYWYQQSLDQGLQFLIQYYNGEERAKGNILERFSAQQFPDLHSELNLSSLELGDSALYFCASSGPGQGANEQFFGPGTRLTVL.

This clone turned up a few times. The chain carries TRBV2 and TRBJ2-3; D possibly corresponds to TRBD1 (6 bases). The CDR3 totals 16 residues. The germline V and J ends were trimmed by 6 bases and 0 bases, with 16 bases remaining between them. Per germline, CDR1 SNHLY and CDR2 FYNNEI. Here the CDR3 DNA reads TGTGCCAGCAGCCCGGCCGACAGGTCTAGCACAGATACGCAGTATTTT. This sequence encodes CASSPADRSSTDTQYF.

The genes are TRBV7-9 and TRBJ1-2; D gene ambiguous. Germline V gene lookup returns CDR1 SEHNR and CDR2 FQNEAQ (reference sequence). CDR3 length: 14 residues. V was trimmed by 5 bases and J by 7 bases, leaving 17 bases between them. The CDR3 DNA follows: TGTGCCAGCAGCGTACGAGTCGGTGACGGTGGCTACACCTTC. Translated: CASSVRVGDGGYTF.

The rearrangement links TRBV28 to TRBJ1-6; the D is unclear. This CDR3 has 13 residues. Germline V gene sequence: CDR1 MDHEN, CDR2 SYDVKM. V gave up 3 bases and J gave up 7 bases, with 7 bases separating them. The CDR3 DNA is TGTGCCAGCAGTTTCCGGATCAATTCACCCCTCCACTTT. This codes for CASSFRINSPLHF.

The V gene is TRBV30, the J gene TRBJ1-2, with TRBD1 identical over 9 bases. The ends lost 0 bases at V and 1 base at J; junction bases unmatched: 3. Germline V gene data show CDR1 as GTSNPN and CDR2 as SVGIG (reference sequence). The CDR3 is 15 residues long. The CDR3 spells CAWSVDRGYNYGYTF. The CDR3 coding sequence is TGTGCCTGGAGTGTAGACAGGGGGTATAACTATGGCTACACCTTC.

The chain is built from TRBV27 and TRBJ2-3; 7 bases are a match to TRBD1. Germline loops: CDR1 MNHEY, CDR2 SMNVEV (reference sequence). With V trimmed by 10 bases and J by 0 bases, 10 bases remained unmatched. The CDR3 extends over 15 amino acids. The chain's CDR3 is CATIVGTASTDTQYF. The CDR3 DNA reads as TGTGCCACCATCGTTGGGACAGCTAGCACAGATACGCAGTATTTT.

This clone showed up just once. Other DNA sequences in this specimen translate into the identical CDR3. The chain is built from TRBV11-3 and TRBJ2-1; TRBD2 agrees at 8 bases. CDR1 and CDR2 from the germline V gene are SGHNT and YENEEA. Trimming at V came to 1 base and at J to 4 bases, leaving 0 bases not matched to a gene. CDR3 size: 14 residues. The DNA for the CDR3 is TGTGCCAGCAGCTTAGCGGGGGGGTACAATGAGCAGTTCTTC. It is translated as CASSLAGGYNEQFF.

This clone appeared a few times. The chain has TRBV11-2 and TRBJ2-7, with D possibly being TRBD1 (5 bases). The germline V and J ends were trimmed by 2 bases and 2 bases, with 10 bases remaining between them. The CDR3 sequence is 14 residues long. Germline CDR1 SGHAT, CDR2 FQNNGV. The CDR3 spells CASSLNQGTYEQYF. The CDR3 coding sequence is TGTGCCAGCAGCTTAAACCAGGGAACCTACGAGCAGTACTTC.

The CDR3: CASSLIAGGDTDTQYF. The CDR3, as DNA: TGTGCCAGCAGTTTGATCGCGGGGGGGGACACAGATACGCAGTATTTT. The gene calls are TRBV28 and TRBJ2-3, with TRBD2 matching over 9 bases. CDR1 is MDHEN and CDR2 is SYDVKM in the germline V gene. Trimming at V came to 3 bases and at J to 2 bases, leaving 6 bases not matched to a gene. CDR3 length equals 16 residues.

The chain carries TRBV21-1 and TRBJ1-5. TRBV21-1 is a pseudogene segment. The CDR3 extends over 17 amino acids. CDR3 loop: CASSRWLGSLCNQPQHF. CDR3 sequence (DNA): TGTGCCAGCAGCAGGTGGTTAGGGTCTTTATGCAATCAGCCCCAGCATTTT.

The genes are TRBV9 and TRBJ2-3; no clear D. The V end was cut by 0 bases, the J end by 4 bases, with 12 bases between. The CDR3 has 15 residues. Per germline, CDR1 SGDLS and CDR2 YYNGEE. The chain's CDR3 is CASSVGLSSPDTQYF. The CDR3 DNA follows: TGTGCCAGCAGCGTAGGGCTTAGCAGCCCAGATACGCAGTATTTT.

The chain combines TRBV7-9 with TRBJ1-2; TRBD1 is a possible D gene (6 bases). V gave up 6 bases and J gave up 3 bases, with 26 bases separating them. The germline V gene encodes CDR1 SEHNR and CDR2 FQNEAQ (reference sequence). This CDR3 region has 18 residues. Here the CDR3 DNA reads TGTGCCAGCAGAGGGGGTAGGGAAGGACCAAGGGGACACTATGGCTACACCTTC. It encodes CASRGGREGPRGHYGYTF.

The gene calls are TRBV19 and TRBJ2-3, with 8 bases fitting TRBD2. V shed 4 bases and J 4 bases; nucleotides not matched to a gene: 4. This CDR3 is built from 14 residues. From germline, CDR1 is LNHDA and CDR2 SQIVND (reference sequence). DNA for the CDR3: TGTGCCAGTAGTACCCCGGGACTAGCAGATACGCAGTATTTT. It codes for CASSTPGLADTQYF.

The V call is TRBV7-2, the J call TRBJ2-7; D possibly corresponds to TRBD1 (6 bases). Trimming pared 1 base from V and 3 bases from J, leaving 16 bases between. This CDR3 is built from 16 residues. Germline V gene sequence: CDR1 SGHTA, CDR2 FQGNSA. CDR3 in DNA: TGTGCCAGCAGCTTAGGAAAAGAAGAGACAGGCTACGAGCAGTACTTC. Protein: CASSLGKEETGYEQYF. The full variable domain, its missing parts supplied by reference TRBV7-2 and TRBJ2-7, is GAGVSQSPSNKVTEKGKDVELRCDPISGHTALYWYRQSLGQGLEFLIYFQGNSAPDKSGLPSDRFSAERTGGSVSTLTIQRTQQEDSAVYLCASSLGKEETGYEQYFGPGTRLTVT.

The chain links TRBV19 to TRBJ1-1; TRBD1 agrees at 7 bases. Trimming cost V 5 bases and J 3 bases; bases outside gene matches: 3. CDR3 size: 13 residues. CDR1 and CDR2 (germline): LNHDA, SQIVND (reference sequence). The CDR3 DNA is TGTGCCAGTAGTGCCACAGGGGACACTGAAGCTTTCTTT. This gives the protein CASSATGDTEAFF.

This clone was seen only a few times. Other DNA variants within this sample encode the same CDR3. The chain carries TRBV20-1 and TRBJ2-1, with unresolved D. Trimming cost V 4 bases and J 4 bases, with 5 bases left between them. The CDR3 extends over 11 amino acids. Per the germline V gene, CDR1 is DFQATT and CDR2 is SNEGSKA (reference sequence). This chain's CDR3 is CSANHYNEQFF. The CDR3 coding sequence is TGCAGTGCTAACCATTACAATGAGCAGTTCTTC.

J is TRBJ1-2 and V is TRBV4-1, with unresolved D. The germline gives CDR1 MGHRA, CDR2 YSYEKL. V gave up 1 base and J gave up 7 bases, with 7 bases separating them. This CDR3 spans 12 amino acids. The CDR3 spells CASSQVIGGYTF. As DNA, the CDR3 is TGCGCCAGCAGCCAAGTCATAGGTGGCTACACCTTC.

This clone was recorded once. The chain employs TRBV27 and TRBJ1-1; D ambiguous. This CDR3 has 12 amino acids. Trimming cost V 5 bases and J 1 base, with 5 bases left between them. The germline gives CDR1 MNHEY, CDR2 SMNVEV (reference sequence). The CDR3 sequence: CASSRGNTEAFF. The CDR3 DNA reads TGTGCCAGCAGTCGGGGGAACACTGAAGCTTTCTTT.

The CDR3 sequence is CASSLEGGREEQYF. CDR3 nucleotide sequence: TGTGCCAGCAGCTTAGAAGGTGGCAGGGAGGAGCAGTACTTC. The chain recombines TRBV7-2 with TRBJ2-7; D is possibly TRBD1 or TRBD2 (5 bases each). V dropped 1 base and J dropped 7 bases, with 14 bases sitting between them. The CDR3 totals 14 residues. Germline-derived CDR1 and CDR2 are SGHTA and FQGNSA.

This chain links TRBV5-8 with TRBJ2-7; D gene ambiguous. V lost 5 bases and J 3 bases, leaving 15 bases between the germline ends. Germline lookup yields CDR1 SGHTS and CDR2 YDEGEE. The CDR3 consists of 14 residues. CDR3: CASSSRHSNYEQYF. The CDR3 DNA is TGTGCCAGCAGTTCGCGGCACAGTAACTACGAGCAGTACTTC.